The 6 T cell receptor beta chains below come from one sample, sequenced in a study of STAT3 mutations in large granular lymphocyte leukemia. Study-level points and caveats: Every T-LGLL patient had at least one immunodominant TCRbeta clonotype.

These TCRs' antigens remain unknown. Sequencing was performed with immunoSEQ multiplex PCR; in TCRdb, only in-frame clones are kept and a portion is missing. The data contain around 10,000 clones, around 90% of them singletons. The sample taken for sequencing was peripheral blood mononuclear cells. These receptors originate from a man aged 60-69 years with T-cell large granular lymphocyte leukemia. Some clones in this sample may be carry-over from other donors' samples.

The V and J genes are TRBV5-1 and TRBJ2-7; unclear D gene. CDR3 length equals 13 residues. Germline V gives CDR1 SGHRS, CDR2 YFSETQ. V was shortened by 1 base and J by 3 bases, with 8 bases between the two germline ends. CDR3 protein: CASSLIGIYEQYF. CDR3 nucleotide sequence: TGCGCCAGCAGCTTGATCGGTATCTACGAGCAGTACTTC. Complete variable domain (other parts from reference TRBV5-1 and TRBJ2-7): KAGVTQTPRYLIKTRGQQVTLSCSPISGHRSVSWYQQTPGQGLQFLFEYFSETQRNKGNFPGRFSGRQFSNSRSEMNVSTLELGDSALYLCASSLIGIYEQYFGPGTRLTVT.

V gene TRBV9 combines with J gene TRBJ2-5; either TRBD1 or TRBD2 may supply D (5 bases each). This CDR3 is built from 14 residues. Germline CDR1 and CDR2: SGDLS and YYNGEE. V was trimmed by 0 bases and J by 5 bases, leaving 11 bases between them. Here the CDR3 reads CASSVAGLRETQYF. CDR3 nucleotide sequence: TGTGCCAGCAGCGTAGCGGGGCTCCGGGAGACCCAGTACTTC.

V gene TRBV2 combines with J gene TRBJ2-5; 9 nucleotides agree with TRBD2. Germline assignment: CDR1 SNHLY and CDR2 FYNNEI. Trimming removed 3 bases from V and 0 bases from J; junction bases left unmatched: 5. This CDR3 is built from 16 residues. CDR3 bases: TGTGCCAGCAGTGAGAGAGTAGCGGGAGACCAAGAGACCCAGTACTTC. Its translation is CASSERVAGDQETQYF.

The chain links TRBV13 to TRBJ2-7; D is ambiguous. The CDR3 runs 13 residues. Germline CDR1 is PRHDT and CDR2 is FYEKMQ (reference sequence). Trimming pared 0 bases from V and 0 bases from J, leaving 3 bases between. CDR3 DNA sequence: TGTGCCAGCAGCTTAGGCAGCTCCTACGAGCAGTACTTC. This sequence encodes CASSLGSSYEQYF.

CDR3 bases: TGTGCCAGCAGTGAGGTGGCGGACTATGGCTACACCTTC. Its translation: CASSEVADYGYTF. V usage is TRBV25-1 and J usage is TRBJ1-2; D is unresolved. Germline lookup yields CDR1 MGHDK and CDR2 SYGVNS. V gave up 3 bases and J gave up 3 bases, with 8 bases separating them. The CDR3 extends over 13 amino acids.

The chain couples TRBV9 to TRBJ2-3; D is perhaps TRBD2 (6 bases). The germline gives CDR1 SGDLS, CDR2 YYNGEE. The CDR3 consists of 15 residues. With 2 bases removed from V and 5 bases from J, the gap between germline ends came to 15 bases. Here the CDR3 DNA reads TGTGCCAGCAGCGTCCAGGCGGGAAGACAAGATACGCAGTATTTT. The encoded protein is CASSVQAGRQDTQYF.